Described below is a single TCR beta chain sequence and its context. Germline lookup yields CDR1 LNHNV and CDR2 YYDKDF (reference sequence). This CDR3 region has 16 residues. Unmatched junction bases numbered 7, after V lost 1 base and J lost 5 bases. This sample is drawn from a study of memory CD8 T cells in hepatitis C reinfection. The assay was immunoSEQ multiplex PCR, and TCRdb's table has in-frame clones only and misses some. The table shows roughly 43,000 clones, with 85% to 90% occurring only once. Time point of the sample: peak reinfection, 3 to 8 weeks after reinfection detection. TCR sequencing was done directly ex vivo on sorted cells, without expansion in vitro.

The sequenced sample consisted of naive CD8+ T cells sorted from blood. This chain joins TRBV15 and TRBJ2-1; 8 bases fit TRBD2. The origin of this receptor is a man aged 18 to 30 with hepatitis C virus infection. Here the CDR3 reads CATSRGAGGFNNEQFF. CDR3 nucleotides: TGTGCCACCAGCAGAGGGGCGGGGGGATTTAACAATGAGCAGTTCTTC.